What follows is one TCR beta chain and its context. This specimen comes from a study of shared clonotypes between healthy human individuals. Trimming stripped 2 bases from V and 5 bases from J, with 12 bases between. Germline V CDR1 and CDR2: MNHEY, SMNVEV (reference sequence). The CDR3 has 14 residues. The data were produced by immunoSEQ multiplex PCR, yet TCRdb's version contains in-frame clones alone and is incomplete. This sample yields some 2,000,000 clones, of which over 85% are seen a single time; 0.9% to 1.3% belongs to the top ten. CD45RO-negative, CCR7-selected cells formed the naive CD8 fraction, which excluded terminally differentiated effector memory CD45RA+ cells.

The material sequenced was naive CD8+ T cells sorted from blood. The V gene is TRBV27, the J gene TRBJ1-1; D call uncertain. The clonotype comes from a man aged 18 to 29 in good health. As DNA, the CDR3 is TGTGCCAGCAGTTTAAGTACGGGTCCAACTGAAGCTTTCTTT. The encoded protein is CASSLSTGPTEAFF.